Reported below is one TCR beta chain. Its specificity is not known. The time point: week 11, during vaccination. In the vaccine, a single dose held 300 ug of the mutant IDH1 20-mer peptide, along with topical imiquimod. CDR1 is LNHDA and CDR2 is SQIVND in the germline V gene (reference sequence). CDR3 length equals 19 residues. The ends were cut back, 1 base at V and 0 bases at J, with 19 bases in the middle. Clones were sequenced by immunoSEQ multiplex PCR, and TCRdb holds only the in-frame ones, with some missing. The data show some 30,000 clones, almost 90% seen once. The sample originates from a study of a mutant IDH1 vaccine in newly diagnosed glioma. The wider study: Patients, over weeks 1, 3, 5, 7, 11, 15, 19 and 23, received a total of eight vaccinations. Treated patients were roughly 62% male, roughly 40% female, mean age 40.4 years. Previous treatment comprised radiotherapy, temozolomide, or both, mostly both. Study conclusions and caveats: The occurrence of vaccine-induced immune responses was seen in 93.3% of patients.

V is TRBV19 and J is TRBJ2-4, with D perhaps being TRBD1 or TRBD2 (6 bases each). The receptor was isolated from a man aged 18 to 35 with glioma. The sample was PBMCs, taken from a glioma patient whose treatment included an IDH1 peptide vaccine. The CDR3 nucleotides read TGTGCCAGTAGTATAGTCCGCGGGACAAGCTCCCTAGCCAAAAACATTCAGTACTTC. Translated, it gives CASSIVRGTSSLAKNIQYF.